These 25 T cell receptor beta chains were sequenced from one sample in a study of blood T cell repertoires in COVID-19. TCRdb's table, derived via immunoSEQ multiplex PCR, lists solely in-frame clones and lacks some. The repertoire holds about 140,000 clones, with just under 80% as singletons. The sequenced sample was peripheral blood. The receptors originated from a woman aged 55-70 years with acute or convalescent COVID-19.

The CDR3, as DNA: TGCAGCGTTGATTGGAGAAGCAGGGGGTACAATGAGCAGTTCTTC. Translation: CSVDWRSRGYNEQFF. The J gene is TRBJ2-1, the V gene TRBV29-1, with 7 bases fitting TRBD1. V lost 3 bases, J lost 4 bases, and 9 bases stayed unmatched. In germline, CDR1 is SQVTM, CDR2 ANQGSEA. The CDR3 sequence is 15 residues long.

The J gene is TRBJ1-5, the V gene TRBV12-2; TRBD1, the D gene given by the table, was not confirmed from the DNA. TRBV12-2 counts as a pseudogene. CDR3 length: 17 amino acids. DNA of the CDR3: TGTGCAAGTCGCTTAGGACGTAAGGACAGGGGGCATCAGCCCCAGCATTTT. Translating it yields CASRLGRKDRGHQPQHF.

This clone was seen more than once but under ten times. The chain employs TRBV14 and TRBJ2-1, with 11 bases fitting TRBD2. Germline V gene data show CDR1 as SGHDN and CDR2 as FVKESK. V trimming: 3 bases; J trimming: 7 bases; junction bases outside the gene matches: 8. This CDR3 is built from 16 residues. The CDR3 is CASSHLTSGRRNEQFF. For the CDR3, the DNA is TGTGCCAGCAGCCATCTCACTAGCGGGAGACGGAATGAGCAGTTCTTC.

The CDR3 reads CASSQPIQGGQTQYF. DNA of the CDR3: TGCGCCAGCAGCCAACCTATACAGGGCGGGCAGACCCAGTACTTC. The genes are TRBV4-1 and TRBJ2-5; tentative D call: TRBD1 (6 bases). Germline values: CDR1 MGHRA, CDR2 YSYEKL. Trimming cost V 2 bases and J 6 bases, with 16 bases left between them. CDR3 length: 15 residues.

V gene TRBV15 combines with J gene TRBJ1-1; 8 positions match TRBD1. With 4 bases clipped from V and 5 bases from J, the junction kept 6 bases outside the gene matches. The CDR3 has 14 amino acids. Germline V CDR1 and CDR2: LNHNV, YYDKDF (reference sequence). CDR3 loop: CATSTQGALTEAFF. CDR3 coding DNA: TGTGCCACCAGCACCCAGGGGGCTTTGACTGAAGCTTTCTTT.

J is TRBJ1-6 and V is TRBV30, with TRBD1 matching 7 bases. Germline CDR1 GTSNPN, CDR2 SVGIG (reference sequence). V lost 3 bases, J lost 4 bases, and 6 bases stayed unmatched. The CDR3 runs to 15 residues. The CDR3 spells CAWRDRSKYNSPLHF. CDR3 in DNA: TGTGCCTGGAGGGACAGGTCGAAATATAATTCACCCCTCCACTTT.

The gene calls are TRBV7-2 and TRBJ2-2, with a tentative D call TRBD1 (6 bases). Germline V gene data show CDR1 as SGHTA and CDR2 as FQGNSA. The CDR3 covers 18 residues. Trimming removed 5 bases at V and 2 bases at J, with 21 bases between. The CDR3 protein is CASSPNPLDRSNTGELFF. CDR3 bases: TGTGCCAGCAGCCCAAATCCGTTAGACAGGTCTAACACCGGGGAGCTGTTTTTT.

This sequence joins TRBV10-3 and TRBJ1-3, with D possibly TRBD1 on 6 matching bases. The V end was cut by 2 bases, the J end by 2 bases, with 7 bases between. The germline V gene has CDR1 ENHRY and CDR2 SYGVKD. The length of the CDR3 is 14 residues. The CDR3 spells CAISETGTGNTIYF. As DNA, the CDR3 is TGTGCCATCAGTGAGACAGGGACTGGAAACACCATATATTTT.

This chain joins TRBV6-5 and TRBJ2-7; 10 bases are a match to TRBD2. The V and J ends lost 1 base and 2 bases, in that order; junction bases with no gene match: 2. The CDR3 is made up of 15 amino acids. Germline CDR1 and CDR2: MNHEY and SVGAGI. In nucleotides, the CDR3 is TGTGCCAGCAGTTACTTTCTAGCGGGAGCCTACGAGCAGTACTTC. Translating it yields CASSYFLAGAYEQYF.

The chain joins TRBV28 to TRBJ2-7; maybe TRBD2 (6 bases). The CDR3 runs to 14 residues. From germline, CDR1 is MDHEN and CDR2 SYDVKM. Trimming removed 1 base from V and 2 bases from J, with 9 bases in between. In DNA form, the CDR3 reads TGTGCCAGCAGTTTATCGGGGGAAACCTACGAGCAGTACTTC. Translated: CASSLSGETYEQYF.

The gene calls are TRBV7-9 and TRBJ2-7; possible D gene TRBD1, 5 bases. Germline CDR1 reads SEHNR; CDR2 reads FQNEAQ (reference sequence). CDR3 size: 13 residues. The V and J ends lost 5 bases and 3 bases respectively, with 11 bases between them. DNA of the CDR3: TGTGCCAGCAGCCCAGGGATAGGCTACGAGCAGTACTTC. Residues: CASSPGIGYEQYF.

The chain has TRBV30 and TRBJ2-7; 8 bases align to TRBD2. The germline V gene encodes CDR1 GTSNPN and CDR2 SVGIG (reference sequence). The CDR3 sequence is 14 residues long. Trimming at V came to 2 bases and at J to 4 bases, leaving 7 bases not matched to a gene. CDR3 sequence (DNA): TGTGCCTGGAGTCCGGGACTAGATCGGTACGAGCAGTACTTC. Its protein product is CAWSPGLDRYEQYF. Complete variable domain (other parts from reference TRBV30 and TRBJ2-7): SQTIHQWPATLVQPVGSPLSLECTVEGTSNPNLYWYRQAAGRGLQLLFYSVGIGQISSEVPQNLSASRPQDRQFILSSKKLLLSDSGFYLCAWSPGLDRYEQYFGPGTRLTVT.

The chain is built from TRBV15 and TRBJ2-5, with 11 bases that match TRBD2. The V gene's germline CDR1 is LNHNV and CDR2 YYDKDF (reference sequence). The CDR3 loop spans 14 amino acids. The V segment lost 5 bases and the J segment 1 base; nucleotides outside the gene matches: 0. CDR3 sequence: CATSGLAGQETQYF. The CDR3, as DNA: TGTGCCACCAGCGGACTAGCGGGCCAAGAGACCCAGTACTTC.

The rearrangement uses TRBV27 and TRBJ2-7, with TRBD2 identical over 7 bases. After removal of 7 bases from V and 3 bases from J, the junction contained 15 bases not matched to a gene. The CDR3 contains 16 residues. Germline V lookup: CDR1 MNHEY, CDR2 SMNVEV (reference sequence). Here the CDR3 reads CASKTGFGGTNYEQYF. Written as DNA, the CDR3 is TGTGCCAGCAAAACAGGTTTCGGCGGGACTAACTACGAGCAGTACTTC.

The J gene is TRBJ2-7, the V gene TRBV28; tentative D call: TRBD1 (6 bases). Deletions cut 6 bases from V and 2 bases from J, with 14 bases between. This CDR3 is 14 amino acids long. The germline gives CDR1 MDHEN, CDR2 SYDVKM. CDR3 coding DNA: TGTGCCAGCAGCCAAGTCCGGGACACCTACGAGCAGTACTTC. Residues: CASSQVRDTYEQYF.

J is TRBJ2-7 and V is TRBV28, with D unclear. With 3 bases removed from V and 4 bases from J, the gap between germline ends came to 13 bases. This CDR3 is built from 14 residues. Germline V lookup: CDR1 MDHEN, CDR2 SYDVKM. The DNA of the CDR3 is TGTGCCAGCAGTTTCCTCCCCACGGGTTACGAGCAGTACTTC. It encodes CASSFLPTGYEQYF.

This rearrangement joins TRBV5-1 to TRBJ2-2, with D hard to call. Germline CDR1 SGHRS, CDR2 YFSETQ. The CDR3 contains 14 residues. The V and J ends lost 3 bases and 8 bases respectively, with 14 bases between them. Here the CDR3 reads CASSSTVGPGELFF. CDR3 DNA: TGCGCCAGCAGCTCAACAGTCGGCCCAGGGGAGCTGTTTTTT.

CDR3 coding DNA: TGTGCCAGCAGCTTTGGGACTAGCCCCGACTACAATGAGCAGTTCTTC. Translating gives CASSFGTSPDYNEQFF. The chain joins TRBV7-3 to TRBJ2-1, with 9 bases matching TRBD2. Losses at the gene ends were 3 bases for V and 3 bases for J; bases not matched to a gene: 6. The germline CDR1 and CDR2 sequences are SGHTA and FQGTGA. This CDR3 spans 16 amino acids.

The CDR3 region is CASSFSGSEVTQYF. The CDR3, as DNA: TGTGCCAGCAGTTTTAGCGGGAGTGAGGTGACCCAGTACTTC. This chain links TRBV27 with TRBJ2-5, with 9 bases aligning to TRBD2. CDR1 and CDR2 from the germline V gene are MNHEY and SMNVEV (reference sequence). V trimming: 3 bases; J trimming: 7 bases; junction bases outside the gene matches: 6. This CDR3 contains 14 residues.

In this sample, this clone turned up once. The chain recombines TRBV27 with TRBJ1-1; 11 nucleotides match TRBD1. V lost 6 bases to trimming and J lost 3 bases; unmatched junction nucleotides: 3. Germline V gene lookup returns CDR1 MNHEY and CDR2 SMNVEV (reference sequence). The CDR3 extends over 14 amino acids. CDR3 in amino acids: CASSQGQGDTEAFF. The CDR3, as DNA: TGTGCCAGCAGCCAGGGACAGGGGGACACTGAAGCTTTCTTT.

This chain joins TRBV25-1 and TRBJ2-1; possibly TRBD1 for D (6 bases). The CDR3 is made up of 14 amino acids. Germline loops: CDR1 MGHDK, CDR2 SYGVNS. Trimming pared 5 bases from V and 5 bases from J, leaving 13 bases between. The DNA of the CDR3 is TGTGCCAGCAGTCGTCTAGGGGGAGACAATGAGCAGTTCTTC. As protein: CASSRLGGDNEQFF.

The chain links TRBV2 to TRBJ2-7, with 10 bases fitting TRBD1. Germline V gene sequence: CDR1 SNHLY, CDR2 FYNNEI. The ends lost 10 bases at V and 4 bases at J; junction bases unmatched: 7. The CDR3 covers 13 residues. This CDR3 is CAKGTGAGYEQYF. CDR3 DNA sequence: TGTGCCAAAGGGACAGGGGCAGGGTACGAGCAGTACTTC.

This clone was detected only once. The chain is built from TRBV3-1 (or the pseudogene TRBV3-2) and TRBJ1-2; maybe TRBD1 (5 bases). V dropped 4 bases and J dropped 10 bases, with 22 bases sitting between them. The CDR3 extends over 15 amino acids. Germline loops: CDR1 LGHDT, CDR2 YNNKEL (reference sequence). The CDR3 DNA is TGTGCCAGCAGCCCAAGATGGGATATGCGCAGGGACTACACCTTC. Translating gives CASSPRWDMRRDYTF.

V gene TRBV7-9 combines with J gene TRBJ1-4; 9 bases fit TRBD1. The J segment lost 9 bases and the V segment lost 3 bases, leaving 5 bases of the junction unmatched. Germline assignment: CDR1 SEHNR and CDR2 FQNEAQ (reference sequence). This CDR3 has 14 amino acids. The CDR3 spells CASSLAGTGQKLFF. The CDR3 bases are TGTGCCAGCAGCTTGGCCGGGACAGGGCAAAAACTGTTTTTT.

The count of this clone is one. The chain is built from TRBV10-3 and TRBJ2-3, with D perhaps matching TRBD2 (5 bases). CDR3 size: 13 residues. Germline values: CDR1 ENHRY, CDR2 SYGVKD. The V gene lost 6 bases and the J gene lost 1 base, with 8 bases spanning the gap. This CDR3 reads CAIRDSGTDTQYF. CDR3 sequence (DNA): TGTGCCATCAGAGATAGCGGCACAGATACGCAGTATTTT.